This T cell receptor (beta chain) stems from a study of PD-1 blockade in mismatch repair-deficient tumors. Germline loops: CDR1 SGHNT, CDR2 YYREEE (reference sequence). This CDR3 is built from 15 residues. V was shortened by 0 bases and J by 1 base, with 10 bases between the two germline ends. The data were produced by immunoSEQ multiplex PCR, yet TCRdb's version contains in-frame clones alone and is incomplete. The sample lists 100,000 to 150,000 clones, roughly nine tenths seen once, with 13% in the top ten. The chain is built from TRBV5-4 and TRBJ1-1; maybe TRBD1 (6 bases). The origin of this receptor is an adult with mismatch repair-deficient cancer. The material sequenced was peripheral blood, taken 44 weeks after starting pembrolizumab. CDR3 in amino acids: CASSLAGQPNTEAFF. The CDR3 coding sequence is TGTGCCAGCAGCTTGGCCGGACAGCCGAACACTGAAGCTTTCTTT.